Below, 27 T cell receptor beta chains from the same sample are listed, as sequenced in a study of CD8 T cells in ankylosing spondylitis. These receptors lack a known antigen. Study-level results: Ankylosing spondylitis blood seemed to carry a telltale TCR beta motif made of fewer than 10 highly homologous variants.

TCRdb re-called the 5' RACE reads through MiXCR, storing one row per CDR3 protein. The sample lists 500,000 to 550,000 distinct CDR3 sequences; over 9.5% were seen once. Material for sequencing was blood, either unsorted or a sorted T cell fraction (not recorded which). The source of these receptors is a male donor with ankylosing spondylitis.

There are many counts of this clonotype. The chain combines TRBV25-1 with TRBJ1-1, with D unresolved. Per the germline V gene, CDR1 is MGHDK and CDR2 is SYGVNS. CDR3 length: 14 amino acids. V lost 3 bases and J lost 5, with 13 bases in between. CDR3: CASSEAKDGTEAFF. DNA for the CDR3: TGTGCCAGCAGTGAGGCGAAAGATGGTACTGAAGCTTTCTTT.

The sample holds a few counts of this clonotype. This chain joins TRBV3-1 and TRBJ2-7; either TRBD1 or TRBD2 may fit D (6 bases each). V lost 8 bases and J lost 2, with 13 bases in between. The length of the CDR3 is 13 residues. Germline CDR1 is LGHDT and CDR2 is YNNKEL (reference sequence). CDR3 sequence: CASASGGPYEQYF. As DNA, the CDR3 is TGTGCCAGCGCGTCTGGGGGGCCCTACGAGCAGTACTTC.

The chain is built from TRBV29-1 and TRBJ2-1; D is perhaps TRBD2 (6 bases). V was pared by 0 bases and J by 7 bases, with 13 bases between. Germline assignment: CDR1 SQVTM and CDR2 ANQGSEA. The CDR3 runs to 14 residues. CDR3 sequence: CSVEDEIAVNEQFF. CDR3 coding DNA: TGCAGCGTTGAAGATGAAATAGCGGTGAATGAGCAGTTCTTC.

The chain joins TRBV20-1 to TRBJ2-7; 7 bases are a match to TRBD2. V was pared by 5 bases and J by 2 bases, with 3 bases of the junction left unmatched. In germline, CDR1 is DFQATT, CDR2 SNEGSKA (reference sequence). The CDR3 has 12 amino acids. CDR3 loop: CSAAGAAYEQYV. CDR3 bases: TGCAGTGCTGCGGGAGCCGCCTACGAGCAGTACGTC.

The rearrangement links TRBV5-1 to TRBJ2-5; the D gene could be TRBD1 or TRBD2 (5 bases each). Germline V gene lookup returns CDR1 SGHRS and CDR2 YFSETQ. The CDR3 has 14 residues. With 3 bases removed from V and 5 bases from J, the gap between germline ends came to 14 bases. This CDR3 is CASSYQGDGETQYF. For the CDR3, the DNA is TGCGCCAGCAGCTACCAAGGGGACGGGGAGACCCAGTACTTC. Looking up the rest from reference TRBV5-1 and TRBJ2-5 gives the full variable domain: KAGVTQTPRYLIKTRGQQVTLSCSPISGHRSVSWYQQTPGQGLQFLFEYFSETQRNKGNFPGRFSGRQFSNSRSEMNVSTLELGDSALYLCASSYQGDGETQYFGPGTRLLVL.

This rearrangement joins TRBV12-3 or TRBV12-4 to TRBJ1-1; D call uncertain. Trimming took off 5 bases at V and 4 bases at J, with 11 bases between the two ends. The CDR3 is 13 amino acids. CDR3 sequence (DNA): TGTGCCAGCAGTCCCCCGTGGAGCACTGAAGCTTTCTTT. Its translation is CASSPPWSTEAFF.

This clonotype has ten or more counts. The chain couples TRBV3-1 to TRBJ2-2; D ambiguous. Per the germline V gene, CDR1 is LGHDT and CDR2 is YNNKEL (reference sequence). The V end lost 7 bases, the J end lost 6 bases, and 6 bases lay between the germline ends. The CDR3 sequence is 11 residues long. CDR3 residues: CASIHSGELFF. The CDR3 nucleotides are TGTGCCAGCATACACTCCGGGGAGCTGTTTTTT.

This clonotype was seen a few times. The chain combines TRBV29-1 with TRBJ1-2, with a possible D match to TRBD1 (6 bases). Germline-derived CDR1 and CDR2 are SQVTM and ANQGSEA. The CDR3 consists of 13 residues. V gave up 2 bases and J gave up 8 bases, with 15 bases separating them. The CDR3 spells CSVERQSGEGYTF. Here the CDR3 DNA reads TGCAGCGTTGAAAGGCAGTCAGGGGAAGGCTACACCTTC.

V is TRBV20-1 and J is TRBJ2-7, with 14 positions matching TRBD2. The CDR3 is 15 amino acids. V shed 0 bases, J shed 6 bases, and the junction held 4 bases outside the gene matches. Germline assignment: CDR1 DFQATT and CDR2 SNEGSKA (reference sequence). CDR3: CSARDRLAGGFEQYF. The DNA of the CDR3 is TGCAGTGCTAGAGATCGACTAGCGGGAGGGTTCGAGCAGTACTTC.

This clonotype came up a few times. The genes are TRBV5-1 and TRBJ1-2, with D perhaps TRBD1 (6 bases). CDR3 length equals 14 residues. Germline V gene data show CDR1 as SGHRS and CDR2 as YFSETQ. Trimming stripped 3 bases from V and 0 bases from J, with 9 bases between. CDR3 sequence (DNA): TGCGCCAGCAGCTGGACAGTGACTAACTATGGCTACACCTTC. The encoded protein is CASSWTVTNYGYTF.

This clonotype was observed many times. J is TRBJ2-7 and V is TRBV27, with D possibly being TRBD1 (6 bases). V was shortened by 8 bases and J by 2 bases, with 16 bases between the two germline ends. This CDR3 has 14 amino acids. The germline V gene has CDR1 MNHEY and CDR2 SMNVEV (reference sequence). In DNA, the CDR3 is TGTGCCAGCGGGTCACAGGGAACGGCCTACGAGCAGTACTTC. It encodes CASGSQGTAYEQYF.

This clonotype occurred a few times. The chain has TRBV5-1 and TRBJ2-3; D gene uncertain. V gave up 4 bases and J gave up 2 bases, with 14 bases separating them. The CDR3 sequence is 15 residues long. Germline V CDR1 and CDR2: SGHRS, YFSETQ. The CDR3 loop is CASSQTPASTDTQYF. CDR3 bases: TGCGCCAGCAGCCAAACTCCGGCGTCCACAGATACGCAGTATTTT.

This sequence joins TRBV7-2 and TRBJ2-1; 12 bases are shared with TRBD2. V dropped 0 bases and J dropped 0; count of bases not matched to a gene: 3. The germline CDR1 and CDR2 sequences are SGHTA and FQGNSA. The CDR3 has 18 residues. The CDR3 bases are TGTGCCAGCAGCTTAGCCTCGACTAGCGGGAGCTCCTACAATGAGCAGTTCTTC. Encoded protein: CASSLASTSGSSYNEQFF.

J is TRBJ2-1 and V is TRBV20-1; D gene ambiguous. CDR1 and CDR2 (germline): DFQATT, SNEGSKA (reference sequence). The germline V and J ends were trimmed by 0 bases and 0 bases, with 9 bases remaining between them. The CDR3 spans 15 residues. CDR3 sequence (DNA): TGCAGTGCTAGAGATAGGATGAGCTCCTACAATGAGCAGTTCTTC. It specifies CSARDRMSSYNEQFF.

This clonotype was observed a few times. This chain connects TRBV29-1 to TRBJ1-6; perhaps TRBD1 as D (5 bases). Trimming left V 6 bases short and J 10 bases short, with 16 bases between. This CDR3 comprises 13 residues. CDR1 is SQVTM and CDR2 is ANQGSEA in the germline V gene. DNA for the CDR3: TGCAGCGTCTCACTGGGGGGGGACTCACCCCTCCACTTT. This codes for CSVSLGGDSPLHF.

In its sample, this clonotype was seen a few times. The chain couples TRBV5-1 to TRBJ2-5; D not certain. V dropped 1 base and J dropped 0 bases, with 10 bases sitting between them. The CDR3 totals 15 residues. CDR1 and CDR2 from the germline V gene are SGHRS and YFSETQ. CDR3 DNA: TGCGCCAGCAGCTTGTTCGGAATGTACCAAGAGACCCAGTACTTC. Translated: CASSLFGMYQETQYF.

There are a few counts of this clonotype. The J gene is TRBJ2-1, the V gene TRBV14, with 9 bases fitting TRBD1. This CDR3 has 16 amino acids. CDR1 and CDR2 (germline): SGHDN, FVKESK. V trimming: 1 base; J trimming: 3 bases; junction bases outside the gene matches: 4. CDR3 DNA: TGTGCCAGCAGCCAAGGGGGGACAGGGAACTACAATGAGCAGTTCTTC. This codes for CASSQGGTGNYNEQFF.

The V gene is TRBV5-1, the J gene TRBJ1-2, with a possible D match to TRBD1 (6 bases). The CDR3 is 14 amino acids. Germline CDR1 is SGHRS and CDR2 is YFSETQ. V lost 4 bases to trimming and J lost 3 bases, with 13 bases between them. The CDR3 reads CASSAGGAYYGYTF. In nucleotides, the CDR3 is TGCGCCAGCAGCGCGGGGGGCGCCTACTATGGCTACACCTTC.

Only a few counts were recorded for this clonotype. V and J are TRBV20-1 and TRBJ2-1, with D uncertain. The CDR3 is 13 amino acids. The germline CDR1 and CDR2 sequences are DFQATT and SNEGSKA (reference sequence). V dropped 5 bases and J dropped 0 bases, with 8 bases sitting between them. CDR3 sequence reads: CSADTRSYNEQFF. For the CDR3, the DNA is TGCAGTGCTGATACTCGCTCCTACAATGAGCAGTTCTTC.

This clonotype came up a few times. The rearrangement uses TRBV5-1 and TRBJ2-5; D gene ambiguous. The CDR3 contains 15 residues. V was pared by 4 bases and J by 5 bases, with 18 bases between. Germline V gene data show CDR1 as SGHRS and CDR2 as YFSETQ. The CDR3 region is CASSPTGKREETQYF. The CDR3 coding sequence is TGCGCCAGCAGCCCAACGGGCAAGAGAGAGGAGACCCAGTACTTC.

The chain employs TRBV5-6 and TRBJ1-5; 10 bases are a match to TRBD1. Germline CDR1 SGHDT, CDR2 YYEEEE. This CDR3 is 18 amino acids long. J lost 5 bases, V lost 2 bases, and 13 bases had no gene match. DNA for the CDR3: TGTGCCAGCAGCTTATCCGGGACAGGGGCCGGTTTGGATCAGCCCCAGCATTTT. Amino acid sequence: CASSLSGTGAGLDQPQHF.

This clonotype has more than one count but fewer than ten. The chain is built from TRBV20-1 and TRBJ2-1; 14 nucleotides match TRBD2. V was clipped by 6 bases and J by 8 bases; unmatched bases: 9. This CDR3 spans 15 amino acids. Germline lookup yields CDR1 DFQATT and CDR2 SNEGSKA (reference sequence). CDR3: CSATFGTSGSYEQFF. CDR3 nucleotide sequence: TGCAGTGCCACTTTTGGGACTAGCGGGAGCTATGAGCAGTTCTTC.

This chain connects TRBV20-1 to TRBJ2-3; D gene uncertain. Trimming cost V 1 base and J 3 bases, with 11 bases left between them. The CDR3 is made up of 14 amino acids. Germline CDR1 DFQATT, CDR2 SNEGSKA (reference sequence). The CDR3 nucleotides are TGCAGTGCTAGAGCCAGATCGGAGACAGATACGCAGTATTTT. Protein sequence: CSARARSETDTQYF.

This clonotype was counted a single time. This chain uses TRBV4-1 with TRBJ1-5; D ambiguous. In germline, CDR1 is MGHRA, CDR2 YSYEKL. Trimming removed 4 bases from V and 0 bases from J, with 10 bases in between. CDR3 length: 15 amino acids. This chain's CDR3 is CASSPYASSNQPQHF. The CDR3 DNA is TGCGCCAGCAGCCCCTATGCCTCTAGCAATCAGCCCCAGCATTTT.

This clonotype was seen only a few times. The chain joins TRBV7-2 to TRBJ1-6, with 11 nucleotides matching TRBD1. Trimming cost V 5 bases and J 6 bases; bases outside gene matches: 6. Germline values: CDR1 SGHTA, CDR2 FQGNSA. The CDR3 is made up of 16 amino acids. Written as DNA, the CDR3 is TGTGCCAGCAGCGAGGACAGGGGGCGGCCTAATTCACCCCTCCACTTT. Protein product: CASSEDRGRPNSPLHF.

The genes are TRBV9 and TRBJ2-6, with no clear D. The CDR3 sequence is 15 residues long. Trimming shortened V by 0 bases and J by 2 bases, and 6 bases separated the two germline ends. The germline V gene encodes CDR1 SGDLS and CDR2 YYNGEE. DNA of the CDR3: TGTGCCAGCAGCGTAGAGTTCGCTGGGGCCAACGTCCTGACTTTC. It codes for CASSVEFAGANVLTF.

This clonotype came up many times. The chain joins TRBV11-2 to TRBJ2-1; 14 positions match TRBD2. Germline trimming cut 6 bases from V and 8 bases from J; bases unmatched to any gene: 6. The germline V gene has CDR1 SGHAT and CDR2 FQNNGV. The length of the CDR3 is 15 residues. CDR3 nucleotide sequence: TGTGCCAGCAGGGAGATGGGACTAGCGGGAGATGAGCAGTTCTTC. Translation: CASREMGLAGDEQFF.